The 30 T cell receptor beta chains below come from one sample, sequenced in a study of blood T cell repertoires in COVID-19. TCRdb's copy holds only in-frame clones and misses some; the assay was immunoSEQ multiplex PCR. The sample includes over 45,000 clones, roughly 87% of them seen just once. The sequencing input was peripheral blood. The receptors come from a man aged 35-49 years with COVID-19, enrolled during active disease.

The gene calls are TRBV9 and TRBJ2-7; 8 nucleotides match TRBD2. The ends lost 0 bases at V and 0 bases at J; junction bases unmatched: 2. The CDR3 is 15 amino acids. CDR1 and CDR2 from the germline V gene are SGDLS and YYNGEE. CDR3 in DNA: TGTGCCAGCAGCGTAGGACTAGCGAGCTCCTACGAGCAGTACTTC. Its protein is CASSVGLASSYEQYF. Full variable domain (remainder filled in from reference TRBV9 and TRBJ2-7): DSGVTQTPKHLITATGQRVTLRCSPRSGDLSVYWYQQSLDQGLQFLIQYYNGEERAKGNILERFSAQQFPDLHSELNLSSLELGDSALYFCASSVGLASSYEQYFGPGTRLTVT.

The chain recombines TRBV11-3 with TRBJ2-1; tentative D call: TRBD2 (6 bases). This CDR3 is built from 14 residues. The germline V gene encodes CDR1 SGHNT and CDR2 YENEEA. Trimming cost V 6 bases and J 5 bases, with 14 bases left between them. CDR3 loop: CASRSGLGNNEQFF. The CDR3 region has the DNA TGTGCCAGCAGATCGGGACTCGGGAACAATGAGCAGTTCTTC.

V is TRBV18 and J is TRBJ1-1; 11 positions agree with TRBD1. The CDR3 totals 15 residues. Germline V lookup: CDR1 KGHSH, CDR2 LQKENI. After removal of 2 bases from V and 4 bases from J, the junction contained 3 bases not matched to a gene. The CDR3 nucleotides read TGTGCCAGCTCACCATCAGGGACAGGGGGCACTGAAGCTTTCTTT. Protein: CASSPSGTGGTEAFF. Full variable domain (remainder filled in from reference TRBV18 and TRBJ1-1): NAGVMQNPRHLVRRRGQEARLRCSPMKGHSHVYWYRQLPEEGLKFMVYLQKENIIDESGMPKERFSAEFPKEGPSILRIQQVVRGDSAAYFCASSPSGTGGTEAFFGQGTRLTVV.

The chain's CDR3 is CASSLNGRGSPLHF. The DNA for the CDR3 is TGTGCCAGCAGCTTAAACGGTCGCGGTTCACCCCTCCACTTT. The chain recombines TRBV7-3 with TRBJ1-6; unclear D gene. CDR1 SGHTA and CDR2 FQGTGA come from the germline V gene. Trimming removed 1 base from V and 9 bases from J, with 10 bases in between. This CDR3 has 14 residues.

The rearrangement uses TRBV19 and TRBJ1-2, with 7 bases fitting TRBD1. Germline loops: CDR1 LNHDA, CDR2 SQIVND (reference sequence). This CDR3 has 13 residues. Losses at the gene ends were 6 bases for V and 4 bases for J; bases not matched to a gene: 5. The DNA for the CDR3 is TGTGCCAGTAGCCCGGGACAGATCTATGGCTACACCTTC. This encodes CASSPGQIYGYTF.

In DNA form, the CDR3 reads TGTGCCAGCAGCCCCCTCCGCGGTCAGACCTACAATGAGCAGTTCTTC. This encodes CASSPLRGQTYNEQFF. The rearrangement joins TRBV5-6 to TRBJ2-1; D is uncertain. V was pared by 4 bases and J by 2 bases, with 16 bases between. The CDR3 has 16 amino acids. Germline V gene lookup returns CDR1 SGHDT and CDR2 YYEEEE.

This clone showed up just a few times. The chain links TRBV18 to TRBJ1-1, with TRBD1 identical over 9 bases. Trimming took 0 bases from V and 6 from J; bases not matched to a gene: 2. This CDR3 is built from 14 residues. The germline CDR1 and CDR2 sequences are KGHSH and LQKENI. CDR3 DNA sequence: TGTGCCAGCTCACCACCGTGGACAGGGGCTGAAGCTTTCTTT. It codes for CASSPPWTGAEAFF.

This rearrangement joins TRBV2 to TRBJ1-2; 8 bases match TRBD1. Per the germline V gene, CDR1 is SNHLY and CDR2 is FYNNEI. The CDR3 is made up of 14 amino acids. V trimming: 4 bases; J trimming: 4 bases; junction bases outside the gene matches: 5. CDR3 nucleotide sequence: TGTGCCAGCAGTGGCGCAGGGGGCGGCTATGGCTACACCTTC. Its translation: CASSGAGGGYGYTF. Looking up the rest from reference TRBV2 and TRBJ1-2 gives the full variable domain: EPEVTQTPSHQVTQMGQEVILRCVPISNHLYFYWYRQILGQKVEFLVSFYNNEISEKSEIFDDQFSVERPDGSNFTLKIRSTKLEDSAMYFCASSGAGGGYGYTFGSGTRLTVV.

The chain recombines TRBV6-6 with TRBJ2-1; possibly TRBD2 for D (5 bases). The CDR3 has 14 amino acids. V gave up 7 bases and J gave up 1 base, with 11 bases separating them. Germline loops: CDR1 MNHNY, CDR2 SVGAGI (reference sequence). The CDR3 loop reads CASTGGPSYNEQFF. The CDR3 coding sequence is TGTGCCAGCACGGGCGGGCCTTCCTACAATGAGCAGTTCTTC.

This chain links TRBV6-6 with TRBJ2-7; D possibly corresponds to TRBD1 (6 bases). Germline CDR1 reads MNHNY; CDR2 reads SVGAGI (reference sequence). With 2 bases removed from V and 6 bases from J, the gap between germline ends came to 14 bases. The CDR3 has 14 residues. The CDR3 coding sequence is TGTGCCAGCAGTTACGTGGGGGCGGACGGCGAGCAGTACTTC. Amino acids: CASSYVGADGEQYF.

The V call is TRBV7-9, the J call TRBJ1-1; D perhaps matches TRBD1 (5 bases). The CDR3 is 14 amino acids. The germline V gene has CDR1 SEHNR and CDR2 FQNEAQ (reference sequence). V lost 0 bases and J lost 1, with 6 bases in between. This CDR3 reads CASSLAQGNTEAFF. In DNA form, the CDR3 reads TGTGCCAGCAGCTTAGCCCAGGGGAACACTGAAGCTTTCTTT. Full variable domain (remainder filled in from reference TRBV7-9 and TRBJ1-1): DTGVSQNPRHKITKRGQNVTFRCDPISEHNRLYWYRQTLGQGPEFLTYFQNEAQLEKSRLLSDRFSAERPKGSFSTLEIQRTEQGDSAMYLCASSLAQGNTEAFFGQGTRLTVV.

This clone was seen once. The rearrangement joins TRBV6-5 to TRBJ1-5, with 9 bases that match TRBD1. This CDR3 has 15 residues. CDR1 is MNHEY and CDR2 is SVGAGI in the germline V gene. Trimming removed 10 bases from V and 1 base from J; junction bases left unmatched: 8. The CDR3 is CATKQGALSNQPQHF. CDR3 coding DNA: TGTGCCACTAAACAGGGGGCACTGAGCAATCAGCCCCAGCATTTT.

This CDR3 reads CASSVGIAGGPDSEQYF. CDR3 sequence (DNA): TGTGCCAGCAGCGTAGGCATTGCGGGAGGGCCAGATAGCGAGCAGTACTTC. The chain joins TRBV9 to TRBJ2-7, with TRBD2 matching 9 bases. The germline CDR1 and CDR2 sequences are SGDLS and YYNGEE. Trimming at V came to 0 bases and at J to 6 bases, leaving 13 bases not matched to a gene. This CDR3 contains 17 residues.

In regard to this clone: Mismatch with germline at one junction end may stem from a read error. V is TRBV9 and J is TRBJ1-3; TRBD1 matches 7 bases. The CDR3 covers 15 residues. The germline gives CDR1 SGDLS, CDR2 YYNGEE. CDR3 in DNA: TGTGCCAGCAGCCAGAACAGGGGACCTGGAGACACCATATATTTT. Protein product: CASSQNRGPGDTIYF.

V usage is TRBV7-8 and J usage is TRBJ1-4, with D hard to call. Germline loops: CDR1 SGHVS, CDR2 FQNEAQ. Trimming removed 1 base from V and 7 bases from J, with 7 bases in between. The CDR3 length is 13 residues. This CDR3 is CASSLDSFEKLFF. Written as DNA, the CDR3 is TGTGCCAGCAGCTTAGACAGTTTTGAAAAACTGTTTTTT.

This clone was recorded once. The chain joins TRBV24-1 to TRBJ2-7; D perhaps matches TRBD2 (5 bases). CDR3 length: 14 residues. V was trimmed by 3 bases and J by 1 base, leaving 9 bases between them. Germline lookup yields CDR1 KGHDR and CDR2 SFDVKD. CDR3 protein: CATSDPTNSYEQYF. The CDR3 bases are TGTGCCACCAGTGATCCGACTAATTCCTACGAGCAGTACTTC.

The chain links TRBV15 to TRBJ1-5; 9 bases line up with TRBD1. Trimming took 3 bases from V and 2 from J; bases not matched to a gene: 2. Germline loops: CDR1 LNHNV, CDR2 YYDKDF (reference sequence). The CDR3 has 15 residues. The CDR3 DNA is TGTGCCACCAGCAGTGACAGGGGGGGCAATCAGCCCCAGCATTTT. This translates into CATSSDRGGNQPQHF.

This chain uses TRBV27 with TRBJ2-5; the D gene is possibly TRBD2 (6 bases). Trimming cost V 5 bases and J 5 bases, with 21 bases left between them. In germline, CDR1 is MNHEY, CDR2 SMNVEV (reference sequence). The CDR3 consists of 16 residues. The CDR3 DNA follows: TGTGCCAGCAGTCCCTCGGGACTCCCTGGGAGGGAGACCCAGTACTTC. Translation gives CASSPSGLPGRETQYF.

The chain is built from TRBV7-2 and TRBJ2-5; 9 bases line up with TRBD2. The V and J ends lost 1 base and 4 bases, in that order; junction bases with no gene match: 10. The germline V gene encodes CDR1 SGHTA and CDR2 FQGNSA. This CDR3 has 17 amino acids. The CDR3 bases are TGTGCCAGCAGCTTAGGGACCTTAGCGGGAGCACGAGAGACCCAGTACTTC. It codes for CASSLGTLAGARETQYF.

The chain has TRBV7-3 and TRBJ2-7, with no clear D. The CDR3 contains 13 residues. Trimming left V 4 bases short and J 6 bases short, with 13 bases between. CDR1 is SGHTA, CDR2 FQGTGA, per germline. The DNA for the CDR3 is TGTGCCAGCAGCTCTCACCAGGCAGGCGAGCAGTACTTC. This gives the protein CASSSHQAGEQYF.

This chain connects TRBV5-1 to TRBJ1-1; D not certain. V lost 0 bases to trimming and J lost 0 bases, with 6 bases between them. Germline V gene sequence: CDR1 SGHRS, CDR2 YFSETQ. The CDR3 loop spans 14 amino acids. The CDR3 loop reads CASSLDGLNTEAFF. The CDR3 bases are TGCGCCAGCAGCTTGGACGGTCTGAACACTGAAGCTTTCTTT.

The CDR3 is CASSPPGTGNKDGYTF. In nucleotides, the CDR3 is TGCGCCAGCAGCCCCCCCGGGACAGGGAATAAGGATGGCTACACCTTC. The chain couples TRBV5-1 to TRBJ1-2, with 9 positions matching TRBD1. Per the germline V gene, CDR1 is SGHRS and CDR2 is YFSETQ. The CDR3 totals 16 residues. V dropped 4 bases and J dropped 6; count of bases not matched to a gene: 13.

This chain connects TRBV7-9 to TRBJ1-5; 7 nucleotides match TRBD1. Germline CDR1 and CDR2: SEHNR and FQNEAQ (reference sequence). The CDR3 spans 13 residues. V shed 5 bases and J 6 bases; nucleotides not matched to a gene: 4. The CDR3 sequence is CASSQSGGQPQHF. The CDR3 DNA is TGTGCCAGCAGCCAGTCAGGGGGTCAGCCCCAGCATTTT.

The chain is built from TRBV3-1 (or the pseudogene TRBV3-2) and TRBJ1-1; the D is unclear. V lost 4 bases, J lost 4 bases, and 19 bases lay in between. Germline V gives CDR1 LGHDT, CDR2 YNNKEL (reference sequence). The CDR3 covers 16 residues. This chain's CDR3 is CASSPLAGEESTEAFF. The CDR3 DNA sequence: TGTGCCAGCAGCCCCCTGGCTGGGGAGGAGAGCACTGAAGCTTTCTTT.

This chain uses TRBV27 with TRBJ1-3; D is perhaps TRBD1 (5 bases). The CDR3 has 16 residues. V lost 11 bases and J lost 4, with 24 bases in between. Per the germline V gene, CDR1 is MNHEY and CDR2 is SMNVEV (reference sequence). The CDR3 sequence: CALLPGRDETGNTIYF. The DNA for the CDR3 is TGTGCCTTACTCCCCGGCAGGGATGAAACAGGAAACACCATATATTTT.

The CDR3 coding sequence is TGTGCCAGCAGAACAGGATCAACTAATGAAAAACTGTTTTTT. This encodes CASRTGSTNEKLFF. The gene calls are TRBV2 and TRBJ1-4; tentatively, D is TRBD1 (5 bases). The CDR3 is 14 residues long. Trimming pared 6 bases from V and 0 bases from J, leaving 8 bases between. Germline V gene sequence: CDR1 SNHLY, CDR2 FYNNEI.

The chain is built from TRBV3-1 (or the pseudogene TRBV3-2) and TRBJ2-1, with TRBD1 matching over 10 bases. V dropped 4 bases and J dropped 10; count of bases not matched to a gene: 10. CDR1 is LGHDT, CDR2 YNNKEL, per germline (reference sequence). This CDR3 is built from 15 residues. CDR3 sequence reads: CASSLGTGALGEQFF. The CDR3 DNA reads TGTGCCAGCAGCCTGGGGACAGGGGCCTTAGGAGAGCAGTTCTTC.

The DNA of the CDR3 is TGTGCCAGCAGTGAACAGGGAGGGGATTCACCCCTCCACTTT. This encodes CASSEQGGDSPLHF. The rearrangement links TRBV2 to TRBJ1-6; the D gene is possibly TRBD1 (5 bases). V lost 2 bases and J 8 bases, leaving 10 bases between the germline ends. CDR3 size: 14 residues. Germline V gene data show CDR1 as SNHLY and CDR2 as FYNNEI.

The genes are TRBV5-5 and TRBJ2-1; D possibly corresponds to TRBD2 (7 bases). V lost 4 bases to trimming and J lost 4 bases, with 21 bases between them. The germline gives CDR1 SGHKS, CDR2 YYEKEE (reference sequence). CDR3 length: 17 amino acids. The CDR3 loop is CASSPSLSGGYYNEQFF. The CDR3 DNA reads as TGTGCCAGCAGCCCAAGCCTCTCGGGGGGCTATTACAATGAGCAGTTCTTC.

The rearrangement uses TRBV6-1 and TRBJ2-5; maybe TRBD2 (5 bases). Germline-derived CDR1 and CDR2 are MNHNS and SASEGT. The V gene lost 1 base and the J gene lost 6 bases, with 15 bases spanning the gap. The CDR3 covers 15 residues. The DNA of the CDR3 is TGTGCCAGCAGTGAAGAGGGCGGCATCGGGAAGACCCAGTACTTC. As protein: CASSEEGGIGKTQYF.